This is a list of T cell receptor beta chains from one sample in a study of cytotoxic CD8 clonotypes in ibrutinib-treated CLL. Generated by immunoSEQ multiplex PCR, the TCRdb table keeps only in-frame clones and is missing some. In the table there are about 97,000 clones, approximately 77% of which are singletons. The sample consisted of PBMCs, taken after 24 months of ibrutinib treatment. These receptors were collected from a human donor with chronic lymphocytic leukemia. Each CDR3 is given with its conserved first and last residue. D genes are given only for firm matches. Clone sizes are given selectively: once, few, many, or a class where the clone is expanded.

V: TRBV7-8
J: TRBJ2-7
size: .
D: .
DNA: TGTGCCAGCAGCTTCGAACAGGGAAAAATCTCCTACGAGCAGTACTTC
CDR3: CASSFEQGKISYEQYF

V: TRBV13
J: TRBJ2-7
size: .
D: .
DNA: TGTGCCAGCAGCTTAGCTCCAGGGGACGAGCAGTACTTC
CDR3: CASSLAPGDEQYF

V: TRBV11-3
J: TRBJ2-1
size: .
D: TRBD2
DNA: TGTGCCAGCAGCATGGGACTAGCGGGCTCCAATGAGCAGTTCTTC
CDR3: CASSMGLAGSNEQFF

V: TRBV28
J: TRBJ2-5
size: .
D: .
DNA: TGTGCCAGCAGTCTGGAGACCCAGTACTTC
CDR3: CASSLETQYF

V: TRBV6-4
J: TRBJ1-5
size: .
D: .
DNA: TGTGCCAGCGGGCGGGAGTTGGGAGGTAATCCGCCCCAGCATTTT
CDR3: CASGRELGGNPPQHF

V: TRBV25-1
J: TRBJ1-1
size: .
D: .
DNA: TGTGCCAGCAGTGAAATGCGGGGCAGAAGCTCCAACACTGAAGCTTTCTTT
CDR3: CASSEMRGRSSNTEAFF

V: TRBV5-5
J: TRBJ1-1
size: .
D: .
DNA: TGTGCCAGCAGCTCCGGGACGGAGAACACTGAAGCTTTCTTT
CDR3: CASSSGTENTEAFF

V: TRBV7-2
J: TRBJ2-7
size: .
D: TRBD1
DNA: TGTGCCAGCAGCCCGGACAGGGGTAACTACGAGCAGTACTTC
CDR3: CASSPDRGNYEQYF

V: TRBV19
J: TRBJ2-5
size: few
D: TRBD2
DNA: TGTGCCAGTAGCCCCGGGAGGGGGCAAGAGACCCAGTACTTC
CDR3: CASSPGRGQETQYF

V: TRBV30
J: TRBJ1-2
size: once
D: TRBD1
DNA: TGTGCCTGGAGTCCCGGGACAGGGGGCTATGGCTACACCTTC
CDR3: CAWSPGTGGYGYTF

V: TRBV7-3
J: TRBJ2-1
size: .
D: .
DNA: TGTGCCAGCGGTAACAGGGCGGGGAATGAGCAGTTCTTC
CDR3: CASGNRAGNEQFF

V: TRBV11-2
J: TRBJ2-7
size: .
D: .
DNA: TGTGCCAGCTTACCTCGGACAGGACGGAGCGGGAACTCACCGGGGGAGCAGTACTTC
CDR3: CASLPRTGRSGNSPGEQYF

V: TRBV27
J: TRBJ2-2
size: .
D: .
DNA: TGTGCCAGCCCTATGATGCGGGACACCGGGGAGCTGTTTTTT
CDR3: CASPMMRDTGELFF

V: TRBV19
J: TRBJ2-7
size: .
D: .
DNA: TGTGCCAGTAGTATGGAGCGGTTGAGCTACGAGCAGTACTTC
CDR3: CASSMERLSYEQYF

V: TRBV28
J: TRBJ2-7
size: .
D: .
DNA: TGTGCCAGCAGTTTATTAGGGGGGGCGAGCTCCTACGAGCAGTACTTC
CDR3: CASSLLGGASSYEQYF

V: TRBV2
J: TRBJ1-4
size: .
D: .
DNA: TGTGCCAGCAGCAGCCGTGAAAAACTGTTTTTT
CDR3: CASSSREKLFF

V: TRBV9
J: TRBJ2-1
size: .
D: .
DNA: TGTGCCAGCAGCGTATCCCGGGACTTAGCTTACAATGAGCAGTTCTTC
CDR3: CASSVSRDLAYNEQFF

V: TRBV7-9
J: TRBJ1-1
size: .
D: TRBD1
DNA: TGTGCCAGCTCCGGCGCGGGACAGGTGAACACTGAAGCTTTCTTT
CDR3: CASSGAGQVNTEAFF

V: TRBV5-6
J: TRBJ2-3
size: once
D: .
DNA: TGTGCCAGCAGCTTGCGGGGTAGGGCGGCTAGCGAGACAGATACGCAGTATTTT
CDR3: CASSLRGRAASETDTQYF

V: TRBV19
J: TRBJ1-5
size: .
D: .
DNA: TGTGCCAGTAGTATAGTGTGGGCAGCAAATAGCAATCAGCCCCAGCATTTT
CDR3: CASSIVWAANSNQPQHF